The clone carrying this TCR beta chain was counted a few times. The source of the sample is a study of blood T cell repertoires in COVID-19. Study at large: PBMCs, B-cell-depleted T cells, or T cells provided the cDNA or gDNA that made up the material.

The CDR3 is made up of 14 amino acids. The trim removed 3 bases at V and 6 bases at J, leaving 6 bases unmatched. CDR1 SGDLS and CDR2 YYNGEE come from the germline V gene. The data were produced by immunoSEQ multiplex PCR, yet TCRdb's version contains in-frame clones alone and is incomplete. This sample carries roughly 87,000 clones, more than 70% of them seen once, and the ten largest clones take more than 25%. This chain connects TRBV9 to TRBJ1-1, with 9 bases that match TRBD1. This sequence was found in a human donor in a cohort sampled during active COVID-19. The sequenced sample was peripheral blood. CDR3 bases: TGTGCCAGCAGCGATGGACAGGGGTACGCTGAAGCTTTCTTT. Encoded protein: CASSDGQGYAEAFF.